Listed below are T cell receptor beta chains from one sample, sequenced in a study of T cell clones after liver transplantation. Generated by immunoSEQ multiplex PCR, the TCRdb table keeps only in-frame clones and is missing some. The sample lists about 11,000 clones, about two thirds occurring once. The sequencing here drew on CD4+ T cells from blood, taken around 2.5 years after liver transplant. The receptors originated from a human patient who received a liver transplant. Some T cells may originate from the graft donor. Each CDR3 is given without its conserved first and last residue.

TRBJ1-4,TRBV28,ARYRGKLF
TRBJ2-1,TRBV19,ASSRAGNEQF
TRBJ1-2,TRBV7-2,ASSFGSSGSGYT
TRBJ1-5,TRBV15,ATSRDSNTGSGNQPQH
TRBJ1-1,TRBV9,ASSTGRTGNTEAF
TRBJ1-2,TRBV7-2,ASSLGYRDYGYT
TRBJ2-3,TRBV18,ASSPPASGTDTQY
TRBJ2-7,TRBV5-1,ASSGDSSYEQY
TRBJ2-7,TRBV11-2,ASSLRWTGTYEQY
TRBJ2-3,TRBV25-1,ASTLREDSTDTQY
TRBJ1-3,TRBV9,ASSPRDRVSGNTIY
TRBJ1-2,TRBV5-6,ASSLIPTGFYGYT
TRBJ2-1,TRBV25-1,ASSEPGTSDNEQF
TRBJ1-5,TRBV28,ASSEGTLGSESQH
TRBJ2-4,TRBV6-6,ASRTGQGAKNIQY
TRBJ1-2,TRBV15,ATSRDLSGDYGYT
TRBJ1-5,TRBV6-5,ASSYSHQPQH
TRBJ2-1,TRBV25-1,ASSEFGVSHEQF
TRBJ2-7,TRBV28,ASQEVGGQGHEQY
TRBJ1-1,TRBV28,ASSISGTGTEAF
TRBJ1-1,TRBV2,ASSEALGGGTEAF
TRBJ2-7,TRBV7-9,ASSGQGREQY
TRBJ1-1,TRBV6-5,ASRVLTEAF
TRBJ1-3,TRBV10-3,AIRSRGAGNTIY
TRBJ2-7,TRBV5-4,ASSPAGTAYEQY
TRBJ2-3,TRBV9,ASSLKDRDTDTQY
TRBJ1-5,TRBV30,AWRSGLGNQPQH
TRBJ2-3,TRBV9,ASSGTSGGARDTQY
TRBJ2-7,TRBV7-2,ASSSAGTAYEQY
TRBJ2-3,TRBV6-1,ASSEGGSTDTQY
TRBJ2-1,TRBV7-9,ASSSPLGGDSYNEQF
TRBJ2-7,TRBV2,ASSEWGASLYEQY
TRBJ2-5,TRBV14,ASSPTRLLGQETQY
TRBJ2-2,TRBV29-1,SVRDINTGELF
TRBJ2-2,TRBV6-1,ASSEGGDTGELF
TRBJ1-2,TRBV27,ASRTDFYGYT
TRBJ1-1,TRBV18,ASSPGTNTEAF
TRBJ2-1,TRBV5-4,ASRQDTHNEQF
TRBJ2-5,TRBV2,ASSEADGTDQETQY
TRBJ2-2,TRBV4-3,ASSQGLENTGELF
TRBJ2-3,TRBV11-2,ASSFGQGTTDTQY
TRBJ2-3,TRBV9,ASSGPASTDTQY
TRBJ2-1,TRBV27,ASSVQGNNEQF
TRBJ1-2,TRBV7-9,ASSLEFGSYGYT
TRBJ2-2,TRBV19,ASSTGLAGEGDTGELF
TRBJ2-2,TRBV10-3,ATVAGGPSAGELF
TRBJ2-1,TRBV7-6,ASSLRTGTGGYNEQF